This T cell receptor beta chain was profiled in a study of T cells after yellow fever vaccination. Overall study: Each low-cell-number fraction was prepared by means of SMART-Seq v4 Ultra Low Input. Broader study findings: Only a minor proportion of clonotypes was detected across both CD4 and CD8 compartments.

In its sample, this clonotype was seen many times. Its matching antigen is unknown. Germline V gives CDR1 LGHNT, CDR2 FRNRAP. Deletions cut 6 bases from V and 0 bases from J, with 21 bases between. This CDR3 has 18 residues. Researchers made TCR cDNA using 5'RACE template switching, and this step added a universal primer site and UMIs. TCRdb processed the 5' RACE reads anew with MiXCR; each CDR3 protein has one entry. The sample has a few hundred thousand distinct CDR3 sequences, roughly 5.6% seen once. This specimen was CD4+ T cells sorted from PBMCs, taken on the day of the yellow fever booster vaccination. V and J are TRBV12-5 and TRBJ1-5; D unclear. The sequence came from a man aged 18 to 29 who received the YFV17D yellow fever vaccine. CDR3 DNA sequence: TGTGCTAGTGGCCATGATCGGGCCTCCCCACATAGCAATCAGCCCCAGCATTTT. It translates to CASGHDRASPHSNQPQHF.